This passage covers 11 T cell receptor beta chains from one sample sequenced in a study of cytotoxic CD8 clonotypes in ibrutinib-treated CLL. Generated by immunoSEQ multiplex PCR, the TCRdb table keeps only in-frame clones and is missing some. Of 90,000 to 150,000 clones in the sample, roughly 57% were seen once. The sequences come from PBMCs, collected after 24 months of ibrutinib treatment. These receptors were taken from a human donor with chronic lymphocytic leukemia.

The J gene is TRBJ1-5, the V gene TRBV30, with 9 bases identical to TRBD1. The germline gives CDR1 GTSNPN, CDR2 SVGIG (reference sequence). The CDR3 consists of 21 residues. V trimming: 0 bases; J trimming: 3 bases; junction bases outside the gene matches: 21. The CDR3 reads CAWSVGLYWDRESRNNQPQHF. CDR3 coding DNA: TGTGCCTGGAGTGTAGGGTTATACTGGGACAGGGAAAGTAGGAACAATCAGCCCCAGCATTTT.

This sequence joins TRBV5-1 and TRBJ1-1; D gene unclear. CDR3 length: 12 amino acids. Germline-derived CDR1 and CDR2 are SGHRS and YFSETQ. Trimming left V 4 bases short and J 12 bases short, with 16 bases between. Here the CDR3 reads CASSPVDGSPFF. CDR3 DNA sequence: TGCGCCAGCAGCCCCGTGGACGGAAGCCCTTTCTTT.

The chain employs TRBV9 and TRBJ2-5; D is undetermined. Trimming cost V 0 bases and J 4 bases, with 13 bases left between them. Germline lookup yields CDR1 SGDLS and CDR2 YYNGEE. The CDR3 length is 15 residues. The CDR3 is CASSVGGRVTETQYF. For the CDR3, the DNA is TGTGCCAGCAGCGTAGGTGGCAGAGTTACAGAGACCCAGTACTTC.

This chain links TRBV29-1 with TRBJ2-1, with no clear D. This CDR3 has 11 residues. Germline CDR1 is SQVTM and CDR2 is ANQGSEA. The V end was cut by 1 base, the J end by 8 bases, with 6 bases between. DNA of the CDR3: TGCAGCGTTGAAGGCGCGGATGAGCAGTTCTTC. This encodes CSVEGADEQFF.

The rearrangement uses TRBV7-3 and TRBJ2-7; possible D gene TRBD2, 6 bases. V was shortened by 1 base and J by 6 bases, with 16 bases between the two germline ends. CDR1 and CDR2 (germline): SGHTA, FQGTGA. This CDR3 has 15 amino acids. The CDR3 loop is CASSLRGPGDGEQYF. The CDR3 DNA reads TGTGCCAGCAGCTTAAGGGGACCGGGGGATGGCGAGCAGTACTTC.

This chain uses TRBV25-1 with TRBJ2-1; 7 nucleotides match TRBD1. From germline, CDR1 is MGHDK and CDR2 SYGVNS. The J segment lost 7 bases and the V segment lost 8 bases, leaving 5 bases of the junction unmatched. The CDR3 runs 12 residues. CDR3 loop: CASSNRGNEQFF. CDR3 sequence (DNA): TGTGCCAGCTCAAACAGGGGTAATGAGCAGTTCTTC.

The CDR3 bases are TGTGCCAGCAGCGGAATAAACAGGATCTATGGCTACACCTTC. Its protein product is CASSGINRIYGYTF. The chain links TRBV28 to TRBJ1-2; possibly TRBD1 for D (5 bases). Germline V lookup: CDR1 MDHEN, CDR2 SYDVKM. V was clipped by 6 bases and J by 4 bases, with 15 bases between them. The CDR3 spans 14 residues.

This chain links TRBV29-1 with TRBJ2-2; TRBD2 might be the D (6 bases). The CDR3 sequence is 16 residues long. The germline V gene encodes CDR1 SQVTM and CDR2 ANQGSEA. The V end was cut by 7 bases, the J end by 6 bases, with 24 bases between. The CDR3 here is CSAGGGRSAGPGELFF. CDR3 in DNA: TGCAGCGCCGGAGGTGGGAGGTCAGCCGGGCCCGGGGAGCTGTTTTTT.

The chain links TRBV19 to TRBJ1-1, with D possibly matching TRBD1 (6 bases). V shed 10 bases and J shed 4 bases, with 16 bases lying between them. This CDR3 is built from 13 residues. Germline V gene sequence: CDR1 LNHDA, CDR2 SQIVND (reference sequence). The CDR3 coding sequence is TGTGCCACCGGGGGGATAGGGGGCACTGAAGCTTTCTTT. Translating it yields CATGGIGGTEAFF.

This clone was seen a few times. The gene calls are TRBV20-1 and TRBJ2-5; no clear D. The V gene's germline CDR1 is DFQATT and CDR2 SNEGSKA (reference sequence). The CDR3 contains 11 residues. With 2 bases removed from V and 5 bases from J, the gap between germline ends came to 6 bases. For the CDR3, the DNA is TGCAGTGCTAGAACAAGTGAGACCCAGTACTTC. Its translation is CSARTSETQYF.

As concerns this clone: The junction shows a germline mismatch at one end, possibly a read error. This rearrangement joins TRBV7-7 to TRBJ2-5; 8 positions agree with TRBD1. The length of the CDR3 is 17 residues. Germline V gene sequence: CDR1 SSHAT, CDR2 FNYEAQ (reference sequence). As DNA, the CDR3 is TGTGCTAGCAGCTTAGTAAGAGGTCAGGGGGCCCGGGAGACCCAGTACTTC. It specifies CASSLVRGQGARETQYF.